These T cell receptor beta chains were read from a single sample in a study of a mutant IDH1 vaccine in newly diagnosed glioma. No cognate antigen is known for these TCRs. The method was immunoSEQ multiplex PCR; TCRdb's version includes in-frame clones alone and lacks a portion of them. The table includes roughly 51,000 clones, approximately 81% detected once. Sequencing used PBMCs, obtained from a glioma patient whose treatment included an IDH1 peptide vaccine. The receptors were gathered from a man aged 30 to 39 with glioma. CDR3s leave out the opening cysteine and the closing phenylalanine or tryptophan. The order of the fields is J gene, V gene, CDR3 protein.

j_call: TRBJ1-5
v_call: TRBV2
cdr3_aa: ASSLRAGWSNQPQH

j_call: TRBJ2-5
v_call: TRBV5-6
cdr3_aa: ASSLVGGTPQETQY

j_call: TRBJ1-2
v_call: TRBV27
cdr3_aa: ASSSSSYSNTRWNGYT

j_call: TRBJ1-6
v_call: TRBV19
cdr3_aa: ASMQDIYNSPLH

j_call: TRBJ1-2
v_call: TRBV29-1
cdr3_aa: SVPGQGSYDYGYT

j_call: TRBJ2-3
v_call: TRBV5-1
cdr3_aa: ASSLGTSLDTQY

j_call: TRBJ2-2
v_call: TRBV5-1
cdr3_aa: ASSLGGNRDITGELF

j_call: TRBJ1-1
v_call: TRBV5-4
cdr3_aa: ASSYDRGRTEAF

j_call: TRBJ1-2
v_call: TRBV5-1
cdr3_aa: ASSIAGHGYT

j_call: TRBJ1-2
v_call: TRBV11-2
cdr3_aa: ASSLGSVPTNYGYT

j_call: TRBJ2-3
v_call: TRBV4-2
cdr3_aa: ASSQVPSTTTDTQY

j_call: TRBJ2-1
v_call: TRBV5-6
cdr3_aa: ASSLGNEQF

j_call: TRBJ2-2
v_call: TRBV6-5
cdr3_aa: ASKLRRNTGELF

j_call: TRBJ2-7
v_call: TRBV6-5
cdr3_aa: ASSYTDEQY

j_call: TRBJ1-3
v_call: TRBV10-3
cdr3_aa: AISELDRGPRNTIY

j_call: TRBJ2-1
v_call: TRBV30
cdr3_aa: AWSGWSGGSYNEQF

j_call: TRBJ1-2
v_call: TRBV11-2
cdr3_aa: ASGRTTNSYGYT

j_call: TRBJ2-1
v_call: TRBV7-2
cdr3_aa: ASSRTSGGPLHEQF

j_call: TRBJ1-2
v_call: TRBV5-4
cdr3_aa: ASSLIAGKPYGYT

j_call: TRBJ1-1
v_call: TRBV12-5
cdr3_aa: ASGFFRKGQTGMGDTEAF

j_call: TRBJ1-5
v_call: TRBV5-6
cdr3_aa: ASSFQGQPQH

j_call: TRBJ2-3
v_call: TRBV18
cdr3_aa: ASSPDRAKQY

j_call: TRBJ1-1
v_call: TRBV14
cdr3_aa: ASSAGQYTEAF

j_call: TRBJ2-7
v_call: TRBV16
cdr3_aa: ASSPPGNEQY

j_call: TRBJ2-3
v_call: TRBV9
cdr3_aa: ASSESPTDTQY

j_call: TRBJ1-1
v_call: TRBV28
cdr3_aa: ASSSSNRDVTLKAF

j_call: TRBJ1-1
v_call: TRBV30
cdr3_aa: AWSPSGGRNTEAF

j_call: TRBJ1-4
v_call: TRBV4-1
cdr3_aa: ASSQGPGPAGEKLF

j_call: TRBJ1-4
v_call: TRBV29-1
cdr3_aa: SVEEGYEKLF

j_call: TRBJ1-5
v_call: TRBV4-2
cdr3_aa: ASSQDPPKSNQPQH

j_call: TRBJ1-2
v_call: TRBV5-1
cdr3_aa: ASSADGAHPSAYGYT

j_call: TRBJ2-1
v_call: TRBV27
cdr3_aa: ASSLYYPDTTLTQLEF

j_call: TRBJ1-1
v_call: TRBV6-6
cdr3_aa: ASSYSMNTEAF

j_call: TRBJ1-5
v_call: TRBV6-1
cdr3_aa: ASRATGAQPQH

j_call: TRBJ1-1
v_call: TRBV5-4
cdr3_aa: ASRKQGDTEAF

j_call: TRBJ1-1
v_call: TRBV27
cdr3_aa: ASSFTGSNTEAF

j_call: TRBJ2-5
v_call: TRBV30
cdr3_aa: AWGQQETQY